This T cell receptor (beta chain) was captured in a study of post-analysis software for immune sequencing data. V lost 7 bases, J lost 5 bases, and 18 bases lay in between. In germline, CDR1 is MDHEN, CDR2 SYDVKM. The CDR3 extends over 15 amino acids. Study findings and constraints: The study found significantly lower normalized Chao1 diversity in multiple sclerosis patients than in controls. Five or six TRBV segments, including TRBV5-6, TRBV5-1 and TRBV20-1, were more frequent in patients than controls.

Details on this clonotype: Its antigen is currently unknown.

Unique molecular identifiers tagged the TCR beta cDNA libraries. TCRdb used MiXCR to reprocess the PCR reads, holding one entry per CDR3 protein. The table has hundreds of thousands of distinct CDR3 sequences, around 60% seen once; the top ten hold roughly 10%. The receptor was isolated from a girl aged 2 to 10 with multiple sclerosis. The chain recombines TRBV28 with TRBJ2-1; possible D gene TRBD1, 6 bases. What was sequenced was blood. The chain's CDR3 is CASIQLGAGNNEQFF. The CDR3 nucleotides read TGTGCCAGCATCCAACTGGGGGCTGGTAACAATGAGCAGTTCTTC.